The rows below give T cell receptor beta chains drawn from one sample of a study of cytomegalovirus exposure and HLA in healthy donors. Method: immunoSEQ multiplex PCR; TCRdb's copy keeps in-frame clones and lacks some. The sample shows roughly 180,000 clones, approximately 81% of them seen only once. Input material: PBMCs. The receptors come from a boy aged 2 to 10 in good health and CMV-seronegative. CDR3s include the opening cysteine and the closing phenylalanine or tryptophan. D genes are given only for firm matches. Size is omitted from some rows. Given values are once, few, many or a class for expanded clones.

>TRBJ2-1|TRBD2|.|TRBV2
TGTGCCAGCACCACTAGCGGGGGCTCCTACAATGAGCAGTTCTTC
CASTTSGGSYNEQFF
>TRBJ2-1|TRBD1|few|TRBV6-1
TGTGCCAGCAGCGGGACAGGGGGGGACTACAATGAGCAGTTCTTC
CASSGTGGDYNEQFF
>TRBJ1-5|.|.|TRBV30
TGTGCCTGGAGTTTGGCGGGGGGAGGTCAGCCCCAGCATTTT
CAWSLAGGGQPQHF
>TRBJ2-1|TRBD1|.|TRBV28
TGTGCCAGCGCACAGGGGGTCGACTACAATGAGCAGTTCTTC
CASAQGVDYNEQFF
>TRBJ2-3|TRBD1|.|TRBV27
TGTGCCAGCAGTCCGGACTGGGACAGAGGCGCAGATACGCAGTATTTT
CASSPDWDRGADTQYF
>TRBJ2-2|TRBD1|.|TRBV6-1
TGTGCCAGCAGATACGGGACAGCCAACACCGGGGAGCTGTTTTTT
CASRYGTANTGELFF
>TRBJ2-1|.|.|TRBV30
TGTGCCTGGAGTGATGAGCGCCGAAGCTCCTACAATGAGCAGTTCTTC
CAWSDERRSSYNEQFF
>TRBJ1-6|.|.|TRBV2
TGTGCCAGCACCACCTTCGGGGGGAGCCATAATTCACCCCTCCACTTT
CASTTFGGSHNSPLHF
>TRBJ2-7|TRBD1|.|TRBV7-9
TGTGCCAGCAGCCCTACCATGACAGGGTCCTACGAGCAGTACTTC
CASSPTMTGSYEQYF
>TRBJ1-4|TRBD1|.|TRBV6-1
TGTGCCAGCACCAAGGACAGGTCTAATGAAAAACTGTTTTTT
CASTKDRSNEKLFF
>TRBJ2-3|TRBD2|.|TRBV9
TGTGCCAGCAGCGGCCCCGGGACTAGCGGGGGGGCAACAGATACGCAGTATTTT
CASSGPGTSGGATDTQYF
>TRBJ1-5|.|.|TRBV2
TGTGCCAGCAGTGGTCGGGGGGTTCGGGATCAGCCCCAGCATTTT
CASSGRGVRDQPQHF
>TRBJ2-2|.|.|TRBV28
TGTGCCAGCAACAGCATCCCCGGGGAGCTGTTTTTT
CASNSIPGELFF
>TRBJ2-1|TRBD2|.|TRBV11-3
TGTGCCAGCAGCCCCGGGGGGTCCTACAATGAGCAGTTCTTC
CASSPGGSYNEQFF
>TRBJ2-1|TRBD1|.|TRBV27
TGTGCCAGCATCCCGGGACAGGGTTACAATGAGCAGTTCTTC
CASIPGQGYNEQFF
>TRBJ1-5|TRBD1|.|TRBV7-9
TGTGCCAGCAGCTTAGGAGGACAGGACAATCAGCCCCAGCATTTT
CASSLGGQDNQPQHF
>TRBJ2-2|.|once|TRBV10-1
TGCGCCAGCTCCGGGACAAATACCGGGGAGCTGTTTTTT
CASSGTNTGELFF
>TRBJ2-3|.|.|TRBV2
TGTGCCAGCAGGCGGGACAGATTAGGAGATACGCAGTATTTT
CASRRDRLGDTQYF
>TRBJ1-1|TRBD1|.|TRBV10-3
TGTGCCATCAGTGACCTCGTCCTGGGACAGGGGAACACTGAAGCTTTCTTT
CAISDLVLGQGNTEAFF
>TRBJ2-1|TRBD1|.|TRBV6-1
TGTGCCAGCAGTGAAAGACAGGGGAAGTTCTTC
CASSERQGKFF
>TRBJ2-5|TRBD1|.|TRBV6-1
TGTGCCAGCAGTGAACCTCTGACAGGGGAAGAGACCCAGTACTTC
CASSEPLTGEETQYF
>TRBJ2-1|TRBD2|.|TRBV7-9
TGTGCCAGCAGCTTAGCTGGTAGCGGGAGTTCCTACAATGAGCAGTTCTTC
CASSLAGSGSSYNEQFF
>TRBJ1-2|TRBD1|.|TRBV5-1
TGCGCCAGCAGCCCGCCGGGACAGGGGAGCTACACCTTC
CASSPPGQGSYTF
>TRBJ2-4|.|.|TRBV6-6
TGTGCCAGCAGTACAAGGGGGAAAATAAGGAACATTCAGTACTTC
CASSTRGKIRNIQYF
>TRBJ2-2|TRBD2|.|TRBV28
TGTGCCAGCAGTGGGGGGGGGAGGGCCACCGGGGAGCTGTTTTTT
CASSGGGRATGELFF
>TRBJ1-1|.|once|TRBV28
TGTGCCAGCAGTTCCTCCTCATTGGGGGGGGGCGGCATGAACACTGAAGCTTTCTTT
CASSSSSLGGGGMNTEAFF
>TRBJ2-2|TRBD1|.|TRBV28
TGTGCCAGCAGACTGGACAGGTCTCCCACCGGGGAGCTGTTTTTT
CASRLDRSPTGELFF
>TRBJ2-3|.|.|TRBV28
TGTGCCAGCAGTCGGGACTCCGGGGCAGATACGCAGTATTTT
CASSRDSGADTQYF
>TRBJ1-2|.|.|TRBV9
TGTGCCAGCAGCGTAGCCAGGGACTATGGCTACACCTTC
CASSVARDYGYTF